This TCR beta chain came from a study of blood T cell repertoires in COVID-19. Study details: T cells, B-cell-depleted T cells, or PBMCs supplied cDNA or gDNA.

Study processing details: Cell counts per sample came from amplifying reference gene primers. The table came from immunoSEQ multiplex PCR; TCRdb's copy has only in-frame clones and leaves some out. The V and J calls and clone size come from that table; D and trimming were worked out from the DNA. Altogether about 220,000 clones are present, about 79% being singletons, with the ten largest covering 9.7%. CDR1 LNHDA and CDR2 SQIVND come from the germline V gene (reference sequence). V dropped 5 bases and J dropped 5; count of bases not matched to a gene: 9. The CDR3 totals 15 residues. The sample taken for sequencing was peripheral blood. The sequence derives from a man aged 50-60 years with active or convalescent COVID-19. The J gene is TRBJ1-5, the V gene TRBV19; 7 nucleotides align to TRBD1. In nucleotides, the CDR3 is TGTGCCAGTAGTCCACAGGGGCAGGAGGATCAGCCCCAGCATTTT. It yields the protein CASSPQGQEDQPQHF.